This is a list of T cell receptor beta chains from one sample in a study of blood T cell repertoires in COVID-19. TCRdb's copy holds only in-frame clones and misses some; the assay was immunoSEQ multiplex PCR. The sample contains 60,000 to 75,000 clones, 70% to 90% of which appear only once. The sequenced material came from peripheral blood. The receptors were sampled from a woman aged 45-59 years with COVID-19, enrolled during active disease. The CDR3 runs from the conserved cysteine through the conserved F or W. The order of the fields is V gene, clone size, J gene, D gene, CDR3 protein, CDR3 DNA. A D gene is named only where the DNA matches it firmly. Clone size appears in some rows only: once, few, many, or a class for an expanded clone.

v_gene: TRBV7-9; abundance: few; j_gene: TRBJ2-1; d_gene: -; CDR3aa: CASSLGGLGEQFF; CDR3nt: TGTGCCAGCAGCTTGGGGGGATTAGGGGAGCAGTTCTTC
v_gene: TRBV30; abundance: -; j_gene: TRBJ2-2; d_gene: -; CDR3aa: CAWSVWGRVSNGELFF; CDR3nt: TGTGCCTGGAGTGTATGGGGGCGGGTTAGCAACGGGGAGCTGTTTTTT
v_gene: TRBV27; abundance: -; j_gene: TRBJ2-7; d_gene: -; CDR3aa: CASSDPDLRGRIHEQYF; CDR3nt: TGTGCCAGCAGTGATCCCGATTTGCGGGGGCGTATCCACGAGCAATACTTC
v_gene: TRBV24-1; abundance: -; j_gene: TRBJ1-4; d_gene: TRBD1; CDR3aa: CATSEARTGGNEKLFF; CDR3nt: TGTGCCACCAGTGAGGCCCGGACAGGGGGTAATGAAAAACTGTTTTTT
v_gene: TRBV19; abundance: once; j_gene: TRBJ1-5; d_gene: -; CDR3aa: CASTGLVGNQPQHF; CDR3nt: TGTGCCAGTACAGGTCTGGTTGGCAATCAGCCCCAGCATTTT
v_gene: TRBV11-3; abundance: -; j_gene: TRBJ2-3; d_gene: -; CDR3aa: CASNAYGFTDTQYF; CDR3nt: TGTGCCAGCAACGCGTACGGTTTCACAGATACGCAGTATTTT
v_gene: TRBV9; abundance: -; j_gene: TRBJ2-5; d_gene: TRBD2; CDR3aa: CASSAPSLAGRETQYF; CDR3nt: TGTGCCAGCAGCGCTCCGTCACTAGCGGGACGGGAGACCCAGTACTTC
v_gene: TRBV7-2; abundance: few; j_gene: TRBJ1-5; d_gene: -; CDR3aa: CASSLTGYNQPQHF; CDR3nt: TGTGCCAGCAGCTTGACAGGATATAATCAGCCCCAGCATTTT
v_gene: TRBV7-9; abundance: -; j_gene: TRBJ2-7; d_gene: -; CDR3aa: CASSFESEQYF; CDR3nt: TGTGCCAGCAGCTTCGAGAGCGAGCAGTACTTC
v_gene: TRBV28; abundance: -; j_gene: TRBJ1-1; d_gene: -; CDR3aa: CASSFPVGAEAFF; CDR3nt: TGTGCCAGCAGTTTCCCGGTAGGGGCTGAAGCTTTCTTT
v_gene: TRBV7-2; abundance: -; j_gene: TRBJ1-2; d_gene: -; CDR3aa: CASSQGRVDYGYTF; CDR3nt: TGTGCCAGCAGCCAGGGCAGGGTCGACTATGGCTACACCTTC
v_gene: TRBV2; abundance: -; j_gene: TRBJ2-7; d_gene: TRBD2; CDR3aa: CASRWTSGSGEQYF; CDR3nt: TGTGCCAGCAGGTGGACTAGCGGGAGTGGCGAGCAGTACTTC
v_gene: TRBV4-1; abundance: -; j_gene: TRBJ2-4; d_gene: TRBD2; CDR3aa: CASSPGLAGGLAKNIQYF; CDR3nt: TGCGCCAGCAGCCCAGGACTAGCGGGAGGACTAGCCAAAAACATTCAGTACTTC
v_gene: TRBV2; abundance: many; j_gene: TRBJ1-5; d_gene: -; CDR3aa: CASSAGQGFNSNQPQHF; CDR3nt: TGTGCCAGCAGTGCAGGGCAGGGTTTTAATAGCAATCAGCCCCAGCATTTT
v_gene: TRBV24-1; abundance: once; j_gene: TRBJ2-1; d_gene: TRBD1; CDR3aa: CATSDLRRGQGANNEQFF; CDR3nt: TGTGCCACCAGTGATTTGCGAAGGGGACAGGGGGCGAACAATGAGCAGTTCTTC
v_gene: TRBV5-5; abundance: -; j_gene: TRBJ2-2; d_gene: -; CDR3aa: CASSLALRTGAFGELFF; CDR3nt: TGTGCCAGCAGCTTGGCGCTGCGAACAGGAGCTTTCGGGGAGCTGTTTTTT
v_gene: TRBV11-3; abundance: -; j_gene: TRBJ2-1; d_gene: TRBD1; CDR3aa: CASSLEPQGYNEQFF; CDR3nt: TGTGCCAGCAGCTTAGAGCCACAGGGGTACAATGAGCAGTTCTTC
v_gene: TRBV28; abundance: -; j_gene: TRBJ1-1; d_gene: TRBD1; CDR3aa: CATRGRWDRDTEAFF; CDR3nt: TGTGCCACCAGGGGGAGATGGGACAGGGACACTGAAGCTTTCTTT
v_gene: TRBV5-5; abundance: -; j_gene: TRBJ2-5; d_gene: TRBD2; CDR3aa: CASSPAGGETQYF; CDR3nt: TGTGCCAGCAGCCCAGCGGGAGGCGAGACCCAGTACTTC
v_gene: TRBV6-5; abundance: -; j_gene: TRBJ1-1; d_gene: -; CDR3aa: CASGREVNTEAFF; CDR3nt: TGTGCCAGTGGCAGGGAGGTAAACACTGAAGCTTTCTTT
v_gene: TRBV5-4; abundance: -; j_gene: TRBJ2-5; d_gene: -; CDR3aa: CASSLTSSGETQYF; CDR3nt: TGTGCCAGCAGCTTGACTAGCTCGGGGGAGACCCAGTACTTC
v_gene: TRBV28; abundance: -; j_gene: TRBJ2-1; d_gene: -; CDR3aa: CASTRSYNEQFF; CDR3nt: TGTGCCAGCACCCGCTCCTACAATGAGCAGTTCTTC
v_gene: TRBV7-9; abundance: -; j_gene: TRBJ2-6; d_gene: TRBD1; CDR3aa: CASSPFRSRGPGGANVLTF; CDR3nt: TGTGCCAGCAGCCCCTTTCGGAGCAGGGGGCCTGGTGGGGCCAACGTCCTGACTTTC
v_gene: TRBV4-3; abundance: -; j_gene: TRBJ1-1; d_gene: TRBD1; CDR3aa: CASSRRTGGFTEAFF; CDR3nt: TGCGCCAGCAGCCGCCGAACAGGGGGCTTTACTGAAGCTTTCTTT
v_gene: TRBV7-3; abundance: -; j_gene: TRBJ2-1; d_gene: TRBD2; CDR3aa: CASSLLAGLYNEQFF; CDR3nt: TGTGCCAGCAGCTTATTAGCGGGGCTCTACAATGAGCAGTTCTTC
v_gene: TRBV18; abundance: -; j_gene: TRBJ2-1; d_gene: TRBD1; CDR3aa: CASSPTGKSYNEQFF; CDR3nt: TGTGCCAGCTCACCGACAGGGAAGTCCTACAATGAGCAGTTCTTC
v_gene: TRBV6-9; abundance: -; j_gene: TRBJ1-5; d_gene: TRBD1; CDR3aa: CASRKSTSTGNYQPQHF; CDR3nt: TGTGCCAGCAGAAAAAGCACCTCGACAGGGAACTATCAGCCCCAGCATTTT
v_gene: TRBV13; abundance: -; j_gene: TRBJ2-2; d_gene: TRBD2; CDR3aa: CASSLAPASGMNTGELFF; CDR3nt: TGTGCCAGCAGCTTAGCTCCAGCTAGCGGGATGAACACCGGGGAGCTGTTTTTT
v_gene: TRBV4-1; abundance: -; j_gene: TRBJ2-5; d_gene: TRBD2; CDR3aa: CASSRPLLAGGPQTQYF; CDR3nt: TGCGCCAGCAGCCGTCCCTTACTAGCGGGAGGGCCCCAGACCCAGTACTTC
v_gene: TRBV11-2; abundance: -; j_gene: TRBJ2-6; d_gene: -; CDR3aa: CASSLTTGNSGANVLTF; CDR3nt: TGTGCCAGCAGCTTAACCACAGGCAACTCTGGGGCCAACGTCCTGACTTTC
v_gene: TRBV30; abundance: few; j_gene: TRBJ1-1; d_gene: TRBD1; CDR3aa: CAWSDRGDTEAFF; CDR3nt: TGTGCCTGGAGTGACAGGGGGGACACTGAAGCTTTCTTT
v_gene: TRBV30; abundance: -; j_gene: TRBJ1-1; d_gene: -; CDR3aa: CAWSTRTDGTEAFF; CDR3nt: TGTGCCTGGAGTACCAGGACAGATGGCACTGAAGCTTTCTTT
v_gene: TRBV3-1/TRBV3-2; abundance: once; j_gene: TRBJ2-1; d_gene: -; CDR3aa: CASSRGRSYNEQFF; CDR3nt: TGTGCCAGCAGCCGGGGGCGCTCCTACAATGAGCAGTTCTTC
v_gene: TRBV19; abundance: -; j_gene: TRBJ2-7; d_gene: TRBD2; CDR3aa: CASSMPTSGKINEQYF; CDR3nt: TGTGCCAGTAGTATGCCCACTAGCGGGAAGATTAACGAGCAGTACTTC
v_gene: TRBV11-2; abundance: -; j_gene: TRBJ2-7; d_gene: -; CDR3aa: CASSLESGGPLYEQYF; CDR3nt: TGTGCCAGCAGCTTAGAGTCAGGAGGTCCCCTCTACGAGCAGTACTTC
v_gene: TRBV7-9; abundance: few; j_gene: TRBJ1-2; d_gene: -; CDR3aa: CASSLGQEGYTF; CDR3nt: TGTGCCAGCAGCTTAGGACAGGAAGGCTACACCTTC
v_gene: TRBV12-3/TRBV12-4; abundance: -; j_gene: TRBJ1-1; d_gene: -; CDR3aa: CASTRGRGTEAFF; CDR3nt: TGTGCCAGCACCCGGGGCAGGGGCACTGAAGCTTTCTTT
v_gene: TRBV10-2; abundance: -; j_gene: TRBJ2-7; d_gene: TRBD2; CDR3aa: CASRELAGGGGEQYF; CDR3nt: TGCGCCAGCAGGGAACTAGCGGGAGGGGGTGGCGAGCAGTACTTC
v_gene: TRBV2; abundance: -; j_gene: TRBJ2-3; d_gene: -; CDR3aa: CASRNTRQDTDTQYF; CDR3nt: TGTGCCAGCAGAAATACGCGACAGGACACAGATACGCAGTATTTT
v_gene: TRBV6-5; abundance: -; j_gene: TRBJ2-1; d_gene: -; CDR3aa: CASRYLAASYNEQFF; CDR3nt: TGTGCCAGCAGATACTTAGCGGCCTCCTACAATGAGCAGTTCTTC
v_gene: TRBV5-1; abundance: -; j_gene: TRBJ2-2; d_gene: TRBD1; CDR3aa: CASSLQGTGELFF; CDR3nt: TGCGCCAGCAGCTTACAGGGGACCGGGGAGCTGTTTTTT
v_gene: TRBV7-2; abundance: -; j_gene: TRBJ2-7; d_gene: TRBD1; CDR3aa: CASSLAPGQADYEQYF; CDR3nt: TGTGCCAGCAGCTTAGCGCCGGGACAGGCCGACTACGAGCAGTACTTC
v_gene: TRBV19; abundance: -; j_gene: TRBJ2-1; d_gene: TRBD2; CDR3aa: CASSIPGGDEQFF; CDR3nt: TGTGCCAGTAGTATCCCGGGAGGCGATGAGCAGTTCTTC
v_gene: TRBV28; abundance: -; j_gene: TRBJ1-6; d_gene: TRBD1; CDR3aa: CASSSGTVNSPLHF; CDR3nt: TGTGCCAGCAGTTCCGGGACAGTAAATTCACCCCTCCACTTT
v_gene: TRBV25-1; abundance: once; j_gene: TRBJ2-1; d_gene: TRBD2; CDR3aa: CASSDLAGGSNEQFF; CDR3nt: TGTGCCAGCAGTGATCTAGCGGGAGGGAGCAATGAGCAGTTCTTC
v_gene: TRBV18; abundance: -; j_gene: TRBJ2-5; d_gene: TRBD2; CDR3aa: CASSPRLAGSQETQYF; CDR3nt: TGTGCCAGCTCACCTCGACTAGCGGGTTCCCAAGAGACCCAGTACTTC
v_gene: TRBV4-1; abundance: -; j_gene: TRBJ1-2; d_gene: TRBD1; CDR3aa: CASSQGDRGANYGYTF; CDR3nt: TGCGCCAGCAGCCAAGGGGACAGGGGCGCTAACTATGGCTACACCTTC
v_gene: TRBV7-2; abundance: -; j_gene: TRBJ1-6; d_gene: -; CDR3aa: CASSKRVSPAGNSPLHF; CDR3nt: TGTGCCAGCAGCAAGCGAGTCAGCCCGGCAGGGAATTCACCCCTCCACTTT
v_gene: TRBV19; abundance: -; j_gene: TRBJ2-7; d_gene: -; CDR3aa: CASSPSGRARSYEQYF; CDR3nt: TGTGCCAGTAGTCCCTCGGGTAGAGCCCGCTCCTACGAGCAGTACTTC
v_gene: TRBV5-1; abundance: -; j_gene: TRBJ2-6; d_gene: -; CDR3aa: CASSLVFQGSGANVLTF; CDR3nt: TGCGCCAGCAGCTTGGTATTCCAGGGGTCCGGGGCCAACGTCCTGACTTTC
v_gene: TRBV5-1; abundance: -; j_gene: TRBJ2-7; d_gene: -; CDR3aa: CASSSTSLYEQYF; CDR3nt: TGCGCCAGCAGCTCGACTAGTCTCTACGAGCAGTACTTC
v_gene: TRBV5-8; abundance: -; j_gene: TRBJ2-1; d_gene: -; CDR3aa: CASSLVHRQFF; CDR3nt: TGTGCCAGCAGCTTGGTTCATAGGCAGTTCTTC
v_gene: TRBV5-4; abundance: few; j_gene: TRBJ2-7; d_gene: -; CDR3aa: CASSLDRSYEQYF; CDR3nt: TGTGCCAGCAGCTTGGACAGATCCTACGAGCAGTACTTC
v_gene: TRBV19; abundance: -; j_gene: TRBJ1-1; d_gene: TRBD1; CDR3aa: CASSTLDRVSTEAFF; CDR3nt: TGTGCCAGTAGTACGTTGGACAGGGTGAGCACTGAAGCTTTCTTT
v_gene: TRBV10-3; abundance: -; j_gene: TRBJ2-2; d_gene: TRBD2; CDR3aa: CANSGSGTGELFF; CDR3nt: TGTGCCAATAGCGGGAGTGGGACCGGGGAGCTGTTTTTT